Each of the 16 T cell receptor beta chains below was sequenced from the same sample in a study of T cell repertoires in cytomegalovirus infection. TCRdb re-derived calls from the reads in MiXCR, one entry per CDR3 protein. The sample records over 450,000 distinct CDR3 sequences, approximately 10% being singletons. Source material: PBMCs. The receptors stem from a human donor in good health (CMV status not recorded). Some clones in this sample may be carry-over from other donors' samples.

The chain couples TRBV20-1 to TRBJ2-1; 13 positions agree with TRBD2. The CDR3 runs 14 residues. V gave up 1 base and J gave up 8 bases; unmatched junction bases: 2. Germline V gene data show CDR1 as DFQATT and CDR2 as SNEGSKA (reference sequence). CDR3 DNA: TGCAGTGCTAGAGGACTAGCGGGAGGCGATGAGCAGTTCTTC. This sequence encodes CSARGLAGGDEQFF.

This clonotype was counted at least ten times. The genes are TRBV18 and TRBJ2-5; TRBD1 matches at 8 bases. The ends lost 8 bases at V and 1 base at J; junction bases unmatched: 6. CDR1 and CDR2 (germline): KGHSH, LQKENI. The length of the CDR3 is 14 residues. The CDR3 DNA follows: TGTGCCAGCAGTCCTGGGACAGGCCAAGAGACCCAGTACTTC. Translation: CASSPGTGQETQYF.

This clonotype was seen a few times. V gene TRBV7-3 combines with J gene TRBJ2-1; TRBD1 is a possible D gene (5 bases). Trimming stripped 7 bases from V and 3 bases from J, with 13 bases between. Germline V gene data show CDR1 as SGHTA and CDR2 as FQGTGA. This CDR3 has 14 residues. The CDR3 loop reads CASKYSTDYNEQFF. Here the CDR3 DNA reads TGTGCCAGCAAGTATTCGACAGACTACAATGAGCAGTTCTTC.

This clonotype was seen repeatedly, ten times or more. The chain joins TRBV11-3 to TRBJ2-1; D unclear. The CDR3 extends over 15 amino acids. V was shortened by 6 bases and J by 6 bases, with 18 bases between the two germline ends. CDR1 is SGHNT, CDR2 YENEEA, per germline. Written as DNA, the CDR3 is TGTGCCAGCAGTCCTCGGTGGGGTAGCCTCAATGAGCAGTTCTTC. This codes for CASSPRWGSLNEQFF.

This clonotype showed up many times. The gene calls are TRBV27 and TRBJ1-6; TRBD1 is a possible D gene (5 bases). Trimming took 3 bases from V and 10 from J, leaving 16 bases between them. CDR1 MNHEY and CDR2 SMNVEV come from the germline V gene (reference sequence). CDR3 length: 15 amino acids. CDR3: CASSFRGDGRSPLHF. The CDR3 region has the DNA TGTGCCAGCAGTTTTAGAGGGGATGGAAGGTCACCCCTCCACTTT.

The sample holds a few counts of this clonotype. The gene calls are TRBV19 and TRBJ2-2; 9 bases match TRBD2. The ends lost 9 bases at V and 7 bases at J; junction bases unmatched: 21. The germline V gene encodes CDR1 LNHDA and CDR2 SQIVND (reference sequence). This CDR3 is 18 amino acids long. The CDR3 DNA follows: TGTGCCAGCCGGCAGGTGGGGTTCAGGACTAGCGTACACGGGGAGCTGTTTTTT. Encoded protein: CASRQVGFRTSVHGELFF.

In this sample, this clonotype turned up a few times. The V call is TRBV6-6, the J call TRBJ2-3; TRBD1 matches 7 bases. The CDR3 totals 13 residues. Germline values: CDR1 MNHNY, CDR2 SVGAGI (reference sequence). Germline trimming cut 7 bases from V and 4 bases from J; bases unmatched to any gene: 5. CDR3 DNA: TGTGCCAGCACCGTACAGGGGCCAGATACGCAGTATTTT. It yields the protein CASTVQGPDTQYF.

J is TRBJ2-2 and V is TRBV5-4; 9 positions match TRBD1. The CDR3 extends over 16 amino acids. Per germline, CDR1 SGHNT and CDR2 YYREEE (reference sequence). V lost 6 bases to trimming and J lost 5 bases; unmatched junction nucleotides: 11. This CDR3 is CASTPGTGPNTGELFF. CDR3 DNA sequence: TGTGCCAGCACTCCCGGGACAGGGCCAAATACCGGGGAGCTGTTTTTT.

This clonotype was seen repeatedly, ten times or more. V is TRBV11-2 and J is TRBJ2-5; D remains unclear. This CDR3 is 14 amino acids long. Per germline, CDR1 SGHAT and CDR2 FQNNGV. V gave up 5 bases and J gave up 4 bases, with 14 bases separating them. CDR3 coding DNA: TGTGCCAGCAGCCCCCGGTTTAGGAGAGAGACCCAGTACTTC. Translated, it gives CASSPRFRRETQYF.

This clonotype occurred many times. This chain links TRBV11-2 with TRBJ2-1; TRBD1 aligns across 10 bases. This CDR3 comprises 15 residues. V lost 4 bases and J lost 6; bases outside the gene matches: 6. Germline CDR1 and CDR2: SGHAT and FQNNGV. The CDR3 here is CASSSSRDRGNEQFF. The CDR3 DNA follows: TGTGCCAGCAGCTCCTCGAGGGACAGGGGCAATGAGCAGTTCTTC.

The chain joins TRBV29-1 to TRBJ2-5; the D gene could be TRBD1 or TRBD2 (5 bases each). This CDR3 comprises 15 residues. Germline CDR1 is SQVTM and CDR2 is ANQGSEA. V lost 2 bases to trimming and J lost 1 base, with 14 bases between them. DNA of the CDR3: TGCAGCGTTGAACCCGTAGGGACGTCCCAAGAGACCCAGTACTTC. This gives the protein CSVEPVGTSQETQYF. The full variable domain, in which reference TRBV29-1 and TRBJ2-5 provide the parts outside the CDR3, is SAVISQKPSRDICQRGTSLTIQCQVDSQVTMMFWYRQQPGQSLTLIATANQGSEATYESGFVIDKFPISRPNLTFSTLTVSNMSPEDSSIYLCSVEPVGTSQETQYFGPGTRLLVL.

This clonotype was picked up many times. The rearrangement links TRBV27 to TRBJ2-5; 11 bases line up with TRBD2. Germline CDR1 and CDR2: MNHEY and SMNVEV (reference sequence). V lost 5 bases to trimming and J lost 2 bases; unmatched junction nucleotides: 7. This CDR3 region has 16 residues. The CDR3 DNA follows: TGTGCCAGCAGTCCCGGGACTAGCGGTTCTCAAGAGACCCAGTACTTC. It is translated as CASSPGTSGSQETQYF.

This clonotype was counted many times. J is TRBJ2-5 and V is TRBV19, with 8 bases identical to TRBD1. Germline values: CDR1 LNHDA, CDR2 SQIVND (reference sequence). The CDR3 runs 14 residues. J gave up 6 bases and V 3 bases, and 6 bases lay outside the gene matches. CDR3 sequence (DNA): TGTGCCAGTAGTATGAATGGACAGGGAAAGACCCAGTACTTC. Translation gives CASSMNGQGKTQYF. The full variable domain, rest sourced from reference TRBV19 and TRBJ2-5, is DGGITQSPKYLFRKEGQNVTLSCEQNLNHDAMYWYRQDPGQGLRLIYYSQIVNDFQKGDIAEGYSVSREKKESFPLTVTSAQKNPTAFYLCASSMNGQGKTQYFGPGTRLLVL.

The V call is TRBV5-1, the J call TRBJ2-5; perhaps TRBD2 as D (6 bases). In germline, CDR1 is SGHRS, CDR2 YFSETQ. The CDR3 has 13 residues. V shed 4 bases and J shed 5 bases, with 12 bases lying between them. CDR3 sequence: CASSPRRAETQYF. The CDR3 DNA sequence: TGCGCCAGCAGCCCCCGGAGGGCGGAGACCCAGTACTTC. The full variable domain, in which reference TRBV5-1 and TRBJ2-5 provide the parts outside the CDR3, is KAGVTQTPRYLIKTRGQQVTLSCSPISGHRSVSWYQQTPGQGLQFLFEYFSETQRNKGNFPGRFSGRQFSNSRSEMNVSTLELGDSALYLCASSPRRAETQYFGPGTRLLVL.

This clonotype was observed at least ten times. DNA of the CDR3: TGTGCCAGCAGCTTACCGAGCGGGAGGGCCTTCAATGAGCAGTTCTTC. Translated: CASSLPSGRAFNEQFF. V and J are TRBV7-9 and TRBJ2-1; 10 bases align to TRBD2. The CDR3 totals 16 residues. The germline V gene encodes CDR1 SEHNR and CDR2 FQNEAQ (reference sequence). The V and J ends lost 2 bases and 6 bases, in that order; junction bases with no gene match: 7.

This clonotype was counted at least ten times. The chain has TRBV6-5 and TRBJ2-7; 8 bases are a match to TRBD1. J gave up 5 bases and V 2 bases, and 14 bases lay outside the gene matches. The CDR3 has 17 amino acids. From germline, CDR1 is MNHEY and CDR2 SVGAGI. Here the CDR3 reads CASSYEAVGQGLHEQYF. Here the CDR3 DNA reads TGTGCCAGCAGTTACGAGGCTGTAGGACAGGGTCTACACGAGCAGTACTTC.